A selection of T cell receptor beta chains follows, all from one sample in a study of CD8 T cells in Susac syndrome. TCRdb called the immunoSEQ multiplex PCR reads again in MiXCR, with one record for every CDR3 protein. Counted here are approximately 190,000 distinct CDR3 sequences, 85% to 95% occurring once; the ten biggest clones make up around 0.15%. Sequencing input: CD8+ T cells from PBMCs. These receptors were obtained from a human donor with Susac syndrome. Both conserved end residues are part of each CDR3. The D gene is left open where the match is weak. The size field is filled for only some rows; it gives once, few, many or a size class.

v_call,d_call,clone_size,j_call,cdr3_nt,cdr3_aa
TRBV9,TRBD1,.,TRBJ1-1,TGTGCCAGCAGCGATCAAACAGGGGGTGGCACTGAAGCTTTCTTT,CASSDQTGGGTEAFF
TRBV18,TRBD2,.,TRBJ2-7,TGTGCCAGCTCACCACCAACTAGCGGGGGCGACGAGCAGTACTTC,CASSPPTSGGDEQYF
TRBV20-1,.,.,TRBJ2-7,TGCAGTGCTCCCGAGGGTAACACCTACGAGCAGTACTTC,CSAPEGNTYEQYF
TRBV15,.,once,TRBJ1-6,TGTGCCACCAGCAGAGCTCGGAATTCACCCCTCCACTTT,CATSRARNSPLHF
TRBV3-1,TRBD1,.,TRBJ2-3,TGTGCCAGCAGCCATCAGACAGGGTATGGAGATACGCAGTATTTT,CASSHQTGYGDTQYF
TRBV30,.,.,TRBJ1-1,TGTGCCTGGAGAGGACGGGGTCAGAACACTGAAGCTTTCTTT,CAWRGRGQNTEAFF
TRBV27,TRBD1,.,TRBJ1-1,TGTGCCAGCAGTAGGACAGGAGAATGGAACACTGAAGCTTTCTTT,CASSRTGEWNTEAFF
TRBV7-9,.,.,TRBJ2-5,TGTGCCAGCAGCGGCGACCGGGAGACCCAGTACTTC,CASSGDRETQYF
TRBV4-1,TRBD1,.,TRBJ2-1,TGCGCCAGCAAGGTGGGACAGGGGGCCGTCTACAATGAGCAGTTCTTC,CASKVGQGAVYNEQFF
TRBV5-1,.,.,TRBJ2-7,TGCGCCAGCAGCACGGGGGCCGGGGACGAGCAGTACTTC,CASSTGAGDEQYF
TRBV10-3,TRBD2,.,TRBJ2-3,TGTGCCATCAGTGAGCCTAGCGGGAGCACAGATACGCAGTATTTT,CAISEPSGSTDTQYF
TRBV27,TRBD1,once,TRBJ1-5,TGTGCCAGCAGTCCCGGACAGGTAAACATAAATCAGCCCCAGCATTTT,CASSPGQVNINQPQHF
TRBV4-1,.,.,TRBJ1-1,TGCGCCAGCAGCCAAGTGGGGAATTGGGACACTGAAGCTTTCTTT,CASSQVGNWDTEAFF
TRBV14,.,.,TRBJ2-7,TGTGCCAGCAGCCAGGAGTTTAGAGTCCACGAGCAGTACTTC,CASSQEFRVHEQYF
TRBV5-6,.,.,TRBJ1-2,TGTGCCAGCAGCTTTGGAAGGGGGATTCATGGCTACACCTTC,CASSFGRGIHGYTF
TRBV2,.,.,TRBJ2-1,TGTGCCAGCAGTGAAGCGGACGTCGAGGAGCAGTTCTTC,CASSEADVEEQFF
TRBV7-2,TRBD2,.,TRBJ2-1,TGTGCCAGCAGCTTAGCGGGGCTAGCGGGAGGGAATGAGCAGTTCTTC,CASSLAGLAGGNEQFF
TRBV15,TRBD1,.,TRBJ2-5,TGTGCCACCAGCAGAACAGGGGGGCAAGAGACCCAGTACTTC,CATSRTGGQETQYF
TRBV6-2/TRBV6-3,.,.,TRBJ2-3,TGTGCCAGCAGTTACAAGGATCCTGCCTTCACAGATACGCAGTATTTT,CASSYKDPAFTDTQYF
TRBV13,.,few,TRBJ1-1,TGTGCCAGCAGCTTGGGAGTGAACACTGAAGCTTTCTTT,CASSLGVNTEAFF
TRBV4-1,TRBD2,.,TRBJ2-3,TGCGCCAGCAGCCAAGTTCAGGGAGGGACCACTAGCACAGATACGCAGTATTTT,CASSQVQGGTTSTDTQYF
TRBV21-1,.,.,TRBJ1-2,TGTGCCAGCAGCCCCTCCGGTCAGTGTAACTATGGCTACACCTTC,CASSPSGQCNYGYTF
TRBV6-5,.,.,TRBJ2-1,TGTGCCAGCAGTTCCCACAGGAGCCCCTACAATGAGCAGTTCTTC,CASSSHRSPYNEQFF
TRBV20-1,.,.,TRBJ1-1,TGCAGTGCTAGCTGGGAAAAGAACACTGAAGCTTTCTTT,CSASWEKNTEAFF
TRBV12-3/TRBV12-4,.,few,TRBJ2-7,TGTGCCAGCAGTTTGGTGCCCTACGAGCAGTACTTC,CASSLVPYEQYF
TRBV27,TRBD1,.,TRBJ2-7,TGTGCCAGTAGACAGGGGTGGTCCTACGAGCAGTACTTC,CASRQGWSYEQYF
TRBV29-1,.,.,TRBJ2-2,TGCAGCGTGAGCAGTAACACCGGGGAGCTGTTTTTT,CSVSSNTGELFF
TRBV30,TRBD2,.,TRBJ2-3,TGTGCCTGCTCCGGCAGCGGGGGTAGAGATACGCAGTATTTT,CACSGSGGRDTQYF
TRBV3-1,TRBD1,.,TRBJ1-1,TGTGCCAGCAGCCAAACGACAGGGTCTGAAGCTTTCTTT,CASSQTTGSEAFF
TRBV7-3,.,.,TRBJ2-1,TGTGCCAGCAGCTCGTCGGTGGGTTACAATGAGCAGTTCTTC,CASSSSVGYNEQFF
TRBV25-1,.,.,TRBJ2-5,TGTGCCAGCAGTGATTACGCAGTCACCGAGACCCAGTACTTC,CASSDYAVTETQYF
TRBV27,.,.,TRBJ1-2,TGTGCCAGCAGCCTGGACGTCCGAGGTGGCTACACCTTC,CASSLDVRGGYTF
TRBV27,.,.,TRBJ1-4,TGTGCCAGCAGTCCACAGGACGGACAGTCAGGAGAAAAACTGTTTTTT,CASSPQDGQSGEKLFF
TRBV19,.,.,TRBJ1-2,TGTGCCAGTAATCGACTGGGCTATGGCTACACCTTC,CASNRLGYGYTF
TRBV7-9,TRBD1,.,TRBJ2-7,TGTGCCAGCAGCTTACCCAGGACAGGGGCCTCCTACGAGCAGTACTTC,CASSLPRTGASYEQYF
TRBV20-1,.,.,TRBJ1-1,TGCAGTGCTAGAAACGTCATGAACACTGAAGCTTTCTTT,CSARNVMNTEAFF
TRBV5-1,TRBD1,.,TRBJ2-5,TGCGCCAGCAGCTTCACCGGGACAGGGGCGGGAGAGACCCAGTACTTC,CASSFTGTGAGETQYF
TRBV27,.,once,TRBJ2-1,TGTGCCAGCAGCATGGTGGGGCAGGCGAACAATGAGCAGTTCTTC,CASSMVGQANNEQFF
TRBV7-9,.,.,TRBJ1-1,TGTGCCAGCAGCTTAGCGGACGGAACAGACACTGAAGCTTTCTTT,CASSLADGTDTEAFF
TRBV29-1,.,.,TRBJ1-1,TGCAGCGTGGCAGGACCTGGGGCTGAAGCTTTCTTT,CSVAGPGAEAFF
TRBV12-3/TRBV12-4,.,.,TRBJ2-1,TGTGCCAGCAGGACTAGTCTGAACAATGAGCAGTTCTTC,CASRTSLNNEQFF
TRBV20-1,TRBD2,.,TRBJ2-5,TGCAGTGCTGGCCGACTAGCGGGGGTCCAAGAGACCCAGTACTTC,CSAGRLAGVQETQYF
TRBV12-3/TRBV12-4,TRBD1,few,TRBJ1-5,TGTGCCAGCAGTGCGGGACAGGGCAATCAGCCCCAGCATTTT,CASSAGQGNQPQHF
TRBV6-2/TRBV6-3,TRBD1,.,TRBJ1-6,TGTGCCAGCAGTTACTTTGGAGACAGGGATTCACCCCTCCACTTT,CASSYFGDRDSPLHF
TRBV6-2/TRBV6-3,TRBD1,.,TRBJ1-4,TGTGCCGGAAGGACAGGGATACAAGAAAAACTGTTTTTT,CAGRTGIQEKLFF
TRBV5-1,.,.,TRBJ2-5,TGCGCCAGCAGCTTTACAGGGATAAAGTACCAAGAGACCCAGTACTTC,CASSFTGIKYQETQYF
TRBV20-1,.,.,TRBJ2-3,TGCAGCGTGAAGCAGCGGGGCACAGATACGCAGTATTTT,CSVKQRGTDTQYF